This T cell receptor (beta chain) was captured by sequencing in a study of blood T cell repertoires in COVID-19 (dated by TCRdb to the early 2020s). Background for the entire study: Samples from collaborators originated in the United States, Italy and Spain and spanned both the acute and convalescent phases of COVID-19. The prospective study material was composed of cDNA or gDNA derived from T cells, B-cell-depleted T cells, or PBMCs. Subjects who had been exposed to COVID-19, were actively infected with it, or had recovered from it provided the deeply sampled blood TCRbeta repertoires that made up the dataset. A freely available public database, intended as a resource for researchers studying the immune response to SARS-CoV-2, is where the repertoires were released. The samples were drawn from the first 160 participants of the ongoing ImmuneRACE study and from 950 to 1,500 subjects provided by 6 global collaborators. Sample metadata almost always included a de-identified subject ID, COVID-19 status, age in years and sex. Where available, HLA class I and class II types were obtained from metadata supplied by the sample provider rather than from assay-based typing.

Regarding this clone: Its antigen has not been determined. Base quality data are lacking; no much larger clone is found one base away.

TCRbeta CDR3 regions were amplified from genomic DNA using the immunoSEQ Assay, a bias-controlled multiplex PCR. The source study handled its data this way. Within the assay, amplification of reference gene primers was used to estimate how many nucleated cells each sample contained. To quantify the absolute abundance of each unique TCRbeta CDR3 rearrangement, sequence reads were collapsed and filtered. For each sample, productive Simpson clonality was calculated as the square root of Simpson's diversity index across productive rearrangements. This immuneACCESS table, as held by TCRdb, lists in-frame sequences with V and J called but not all clones. Of the missing ones, under half trace to an unresolved V gene in checked studies; the others have no known cause. That table furnishes V, J and clone size, whereas the DNA furnished D and trimming. The sample includes some 150,000 clones, with 87% observed a single time. The ten largest clones take up over 0.75% of the sample.

Each collaborating institution followed its own protocols to collect whole blood in K2EDTA tubes. Collaborator samples were shipped for TCRbeta analysis as frozen whole blood, isolated PBMCs, or DNA extracted from either sample type. What the work shows at the level of the full study, not this receptor alone: Clinical and demographic metadata were provided uncurated, with the amount varying by source and participant.

CDR1 and CDR2 (LNHDA, SQIVND) derive from the germline V gene (reference sequence). V lost 4 bases and J lost 0 bases; the stretch between them is 10 bases long. From the cysteine up to the phenylalanine, the CDR3 has a length of 15 residues. This entry keeps only the CDR3 DNA: 45 bases, framed from base 1. The V and J genes are TRBV19 and TRBJ1-3, with TRBD1 tentatively as D gene (5 bases match). The sequencing sample was made of peripheral blood. The receptor was isolated from a woman aged 45-65 years with acute or convalescent COVID-19. The DNA reads as follows: TGTGCCAGTAGTAAACAGGCGGTCTCTGGAAACACCATATATTTT. The resulting protein is CASSKQAVSGNTIYF.